Here is one T cell receptor beta chain with its context. Its antigen is still unknown. One base away there is no much larger clone; base qualities are not given. Library generation was performed with 5' RACE. The sequencer was an Illumina HiSeq 2500. A second PCR of roughly 6 to 12 cycles was run with a J-beta primer mix and a sample-barcoded 5' primer. A template-switch 5' adaptor carrying 12 random nucleotides introduced a unique molecular identifier onto each TCR beta cDNA molecule. Each sample yielded at least 3 million CDR3-containing paired-end reads. All of the RNA was converted into first-strand cDNA using the Mint cDNA synthesis kit, with a TRBC-specific oligonucleotide serving as the primer. After uracil-DNA glycosylase treatment, a first 18-cycle PCR used universal primers M1SS and BC2_uni_R on all cDNA. Per the authors' processing: For normalization, 1 million high-quality reads, each with a distinct molecular identifier, were randomly selected from each sample. Reads with shared molecular identifiers were discarded instead of being binned into consensus sequences. MiTCR, set to a Q25 quality threshold and the strictest error-elimination algorithm, was used for CDR3 identification, clonotype clustering and error correction. A nonparametric unseen species model with Euler transformation was used to estimate a lower bound on total TCR beta diversity. TCRdb trimmed the raw reads at Q25, called clones with MiXCR and kept productive beta chains. Every entry covers one CDR3 protein and lists the most common genes and DNA from its rows. The authors' filters were not applied to this entry. Present in this sample are almost 1 million distinct CDR3 sequences, about 53% of which were seen just once. 20% to 25% of the sample is taken by the ten largest.

This sample is drawn from a study of blood T cells in healthy people across ages (dated by TCRdb to between 2015 and 2016). General notes on the study: In model experiments, template switching captured about one uniquely barcoded TCR beta cDNA molecule for every two T cells. The study measured age-related changes in TCR beta repertoire diversity using deep sequencing normalized with unique cDNA molecular identifiers. The donors were divided into four age groups: young (average around 16 years), middle-aged (roughly 42), aged (about 61) and long-lived (roughly 82). To avoid experimental bias, donors of different ages were spread randomly across the sequencing lanes. The study analyzed two additional independent replicas of 1 million unique cDNA reads from the same blood draw for two donors, one aged 18 to 30 and one aged 80 or older. General conclusions and limits of the study: Since profiling was done on bulk unsorted PBMCs, naive and antigen-experienced compartments could not be conclusively compared. Because the CMV infection status of the donors was unknown, age-related changes in expanded clonotypes may potentially have been confounded. Observed TCR beta diversity per million T cells fell roughly linearly with age, and a significant reduction was already apparent by age roughly 40. Total diversity estimates from one million sequenced T cells were considered lower bounds and underestimates. A strong correlation was found between observed TCR beta diversity and the percentage of naive T cells measured by flow cytometry. Compared with the aged group, the long-lived group had more naive CD4+ T cells, fewer expanded clones and increased TCR diversity, suggesting age selection.

Donors were 30 to 45 systemically healthy Caucasian individuals from Russia aged roughly 6 to 90 years. About 10 milliliters of peripheral blood were collected from each donor into EDTA-treated Vacutainer tubes. Ficoll-Paque density-gradient centrifugation was used to isolate PBMCs, with at least 7 million per sample. Total RNA was extracted from PBMCs with Trizol reagent, with at least 6 micrograms obtained per sample. For every donor, an aliquot of PBMCs went through flow cytometry to measure the percentages of naive CD45RAhigh/CD27high T cells. The CDR3, cysteine through phenylalanine, is 12 amino acids long. Here the CDR3 DNA is all that survives: 36 bases in frame from base 1. From a lookup of the germline V gene (reference sequence), CDR1 and CDR2 are SEHNR and FQNEAQ. After removal of 4 bases from V and 10 bases from J, the junction retains 5 bases not matched to a gene.

The sample comprised blood. The TCR sequence derives from an older woman in good health. The sequence is built from TRBV7-9 and TRBJ2-5, with 8 bases matching TRBD2. The bases read TGTGCCAGCAGCTCCGGGGGGGAGGACCAGTACTTC. It is translated as CASSSGGEDQYF.